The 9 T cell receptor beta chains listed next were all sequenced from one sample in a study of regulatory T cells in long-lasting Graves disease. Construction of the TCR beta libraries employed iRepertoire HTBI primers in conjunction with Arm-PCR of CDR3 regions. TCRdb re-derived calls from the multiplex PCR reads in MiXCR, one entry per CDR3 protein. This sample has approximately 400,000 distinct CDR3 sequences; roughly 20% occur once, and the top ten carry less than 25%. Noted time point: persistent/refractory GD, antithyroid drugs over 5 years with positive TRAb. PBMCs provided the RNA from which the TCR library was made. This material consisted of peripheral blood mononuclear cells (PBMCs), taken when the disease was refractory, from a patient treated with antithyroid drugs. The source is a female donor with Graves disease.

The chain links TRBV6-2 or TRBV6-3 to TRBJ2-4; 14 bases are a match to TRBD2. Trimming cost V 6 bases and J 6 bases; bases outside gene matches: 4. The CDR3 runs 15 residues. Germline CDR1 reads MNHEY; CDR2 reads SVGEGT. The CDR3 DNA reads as TGTGCCAGCAGCGAGGGACTAGCGGGAGTAAACATTCAGTACTTC. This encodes CASSEGLAGVNIQYF.

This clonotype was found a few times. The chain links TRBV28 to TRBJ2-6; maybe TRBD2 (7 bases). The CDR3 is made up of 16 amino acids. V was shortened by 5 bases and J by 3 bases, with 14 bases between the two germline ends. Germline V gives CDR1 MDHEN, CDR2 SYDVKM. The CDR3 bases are TGTGCCAGCAGTGAATGGGGGGGCCGTGGGGCCAACGTCCTGACTTTC. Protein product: CASSEWGGRGANVLTF.

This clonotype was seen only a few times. The CDR3 spells CASSSRDRGTEAFF. In nucleotides, the CDR3 is TGTGCCAGCAGCTCACGGGACAGGGGTACTGAAGCTTTCTTT. V usage is TRBV5-4 and J usage is TRBJ1-1, with 10 bases identical to TRBD1. The CDR3 consists of 14 residues. Trimming at V came to 3 bases and at J to 5 bases, leaving 4 bases not matched to a gene. Germline values: CDR1 SGHNT, CDR2 YYREEE (reference sequence).

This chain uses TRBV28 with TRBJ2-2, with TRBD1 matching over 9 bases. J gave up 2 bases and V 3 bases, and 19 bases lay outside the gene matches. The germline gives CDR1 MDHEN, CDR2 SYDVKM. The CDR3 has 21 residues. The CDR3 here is CASSFAVLRDRERGNTGELFF. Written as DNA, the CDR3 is TGTGCCAGCAGTTTCGCCGTACTCCGGGACAGGGAGCGTGGAAACACCGGGGAGCTGTTTTTT.

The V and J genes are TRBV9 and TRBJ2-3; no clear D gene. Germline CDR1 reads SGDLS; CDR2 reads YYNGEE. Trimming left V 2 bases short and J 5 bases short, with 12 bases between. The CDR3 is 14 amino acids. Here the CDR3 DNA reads TGTGCCAGCAGCGTGTCCCCCGCAGGAGATACGCAGTATTTT. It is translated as CASSVSPAGDTQYF.

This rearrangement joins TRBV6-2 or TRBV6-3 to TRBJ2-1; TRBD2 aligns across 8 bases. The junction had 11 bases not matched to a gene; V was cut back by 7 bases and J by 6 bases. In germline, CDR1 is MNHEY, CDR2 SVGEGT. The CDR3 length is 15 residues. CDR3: CASIHGSGRINEQFF. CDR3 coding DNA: TGTGCCAGCATTCATGGGAGCGGGAGAATCAATGAGCAGTTCTTC.

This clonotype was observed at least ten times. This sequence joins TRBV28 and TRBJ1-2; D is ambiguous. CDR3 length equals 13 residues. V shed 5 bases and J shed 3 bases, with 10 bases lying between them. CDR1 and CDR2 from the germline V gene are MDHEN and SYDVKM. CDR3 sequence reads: CASSNTQDYGYTF. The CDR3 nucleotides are TGTGCCAGCAGTAATACCCAAGACTATGGCTACACCTTC.

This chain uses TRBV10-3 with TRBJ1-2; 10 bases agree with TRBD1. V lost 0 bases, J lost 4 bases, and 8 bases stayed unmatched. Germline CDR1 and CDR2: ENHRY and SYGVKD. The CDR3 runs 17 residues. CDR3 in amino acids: CAISESIGTGVVYGYTF. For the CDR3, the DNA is TGTGCCATCAGTGAGTCGATCGGGACAGGGGTCGTCTATGGCTACACCTTC.

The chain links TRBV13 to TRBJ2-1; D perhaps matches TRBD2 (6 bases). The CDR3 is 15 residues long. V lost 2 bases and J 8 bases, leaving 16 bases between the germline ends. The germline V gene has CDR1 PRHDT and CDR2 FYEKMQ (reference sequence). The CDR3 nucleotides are TGTGCCAGCAGCTTACAACTAGTGGGAGGATATGAGCAGTTCTTC. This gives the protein CASSLQLVGGYEQFF.